What follows are 24 T cell receptor beta chains derived from one specimen sequenced in a study of blood T cells in healthy people across ages. Primed by a sample-barcoded 5' primer and a J-beta primer mix, a second PCR proceeded for 7 to 11 cycles. TCRdb fed the 5' RACE reads into MiXCR, producing one record per CDR3 protein. The data contain 750,000 or so distinct CDR3 sequences, around 25% of them seen just once; the ten biggest clones take up just under 9.5%. In addition, the sample was reused for a study of T cells of mothers and their children.

Sequenced sample: blood. The source of these receptors is a boy aged 10-17 years in good health.

This clonotype came up once. This chain connects TRBV12-3 or TRBV12-4 to TRBJ2-3, with D uncertain. The ends were cut back, 6 bases at V and 15 bases at J, with 19 bases in the middle. CDR3 size: 12 residues. The CDR3 sequence: CASRDAADTEYF. The DNA of the CDR3 is TGTGCCAGCAGGGACGCCGCAGATACGGAATATTTT.

The chain employs TRBV3-1 and TRBJ2-7, with 7 bases fitting TRBD2. CDR3 length: 14 amino acids. The germline V gene has CDR1 LGHDT and CDR2 YNNKEL (reference sequence). The V and J ends lost 4 bases and 4 bases, in that order; junction bases with no gene match: 7. The CDR3 nucleotides are TGTGCCAGCAGCCGAGCGGGGAAGGCTTACGAGCAGTACTTC. As protein: CASSRAGKAYEQYF.

The V and J genes are TRBV12-3 or TRBV12-4 and TRBJ1-3; D remains ambiguous. Trimming removed 3 bases at V and 4 bases at J, with 4 bases between. The CDR3 runs 12 residues. The CDR3 sequence is CASSFQGNTIYF. The DNA for the CDR3 is TGTGCCAGCAGTTTTCAGGGAAACACCATATATTTT.

This clonotype was found a few times. The rearrangement joins TRBV7-9 to TRBJ2-7; 12 bases match TRBD2. V lost 5 bases and J lost 2; bases outside the gene matches: 4. The CDR3 totals 15 residues. Germline lookup yields CDR1 SEHNR and CDR2 FQNEAQ (reference sequence). CDR3 DNA: TGTGCCAGCAGCCCGCGGACTAGCGGGACCTACGAGCAGTACTTC. It yields the protein CASSPRTSGTYEQYF. Filled out from reference TRBV7-9 and TRBJ2-7, the complete variable domain reads DTGVSQNPRHKITKRGQNVTFRCDPISEHNRLYWYRQTLGQGPEFLTYFQNEAQLEKSRLLSDRFSAERPKGSFSTLEIQRTEQGDSAMYLCASSPRTSGTYEQYFGPGTRLTVT.

The CDR3 reads CSVEGRGSGFAYNEQFF. Here the CDR3 DNA reads TGCAGCGTTGAAGGCAGGGGATCAGGGTTCGCCTACAATGAGCAGTTCTTC. This chain links TRBV29-1 with TRBJ2-1, with D perhaps matching TRBD1 (6 bases). The germline V and J ends were trimmed by 1 base and 2 bases, with 18 bases remaining between them. The CDR3 totals 17 residues. In germline, CDR1 is SQVTM, CDR2 ANQGSEA.

The V gene is TRBV7-6, the J gene TRBJ1-4, with 8 nucleotides matching TRBD1. V shed 4 bases and J 7 bases; nucleotides not matched to a gene: 8. CDR1 and CDR2 (germline): SGHVS, FNYEAQ. The CDR3 is 15 amino acids. This CDR3 reads CASSSLTGEGEKLFF. CDR3 DNA: TGTGCCAGCAGCTCCCTGACAGGGGAAGGTGAAAAACTGTTTTTT.

The CDR3 coding sequence is TGTGCCAGCACTACTGGGACCCCGGAGACCCAGTACTTC. This encodes CASTTGTPETQYF. V usage is TRBV6-5 and J usage is TRBJ2-5; either TRBD1 or TRBD2 may fit D (5 bases each). Germline CDR1 reads MNHEY; CDR2 reads SVGAGI. The CDR3 length is 13 residues. Deletions cut 7 bases from V and 5 bases from J, with 14 bases between.

This clonotype has just one count. The genes are TRBV3-1 and TRBJ2-5; 8 bases fit TRBD1. The DNA matches TRBJ2-7 better at its end, which makes the J call doubtful. The CDR3 loop spans 13 amino acids. Germline values: CDR1 LGHDT, CDR2 YNNKEL (reference sequence). The DNA for the CDR3 is TGTGCCAGCAGCCACAGGGGGCTCTACGAGCAGTACTTC. Amino acids: CASSHRGLYEQYF.

The chain carries TRBV12-3 or TRBV12-4 and TRBJ1-2; no reliable D call. Trimming left V 1 base short and J 8 bases short, with 11 bases between. The length of the CDR3 is 13 residues. The CDR3, as DNA: TGTGCCAGCAGTTTAGGAGGGAGGATAGGCTACACCTTC. It translates to CASSLGGRIGYTF.

In this sample, this clonotype turned up a few times. J is TRBJ1-6 and V is TRBV2; D unclear. Per the germline V gene, CDR1 is SNHLY and CDR2 is FYNNEI. This CDR3 is 14 amino acids long. Trimming shortened V by 6 bases and J by 6 bases, and 12 bases separated the two germline ends. Here the CDR3 reads CASSNRPGNSPLHF. CDR3 DNA sequence: TGTGCCAGCAGCAACCGTCCGGGTAATTCACCCCTCCACTTT.

The rearrangement links TRBV12-3 or TRBV12-4 to TRBJ2-6; D may be TRBD1 (5 bases). The CDR3 has 15 residues. The germline V and J ends were trimmed by 5 bases and 2 bases, with 10 bases remaining between them. The CDR3 region has the DNA TGTGCCAGCAGTCCCAGGGTCCCTGGGGCCAACGTCCTGACTTTC. Amino acids: CASSPRVPGANVLTF.

V is TRBV29-1 and J is TRBJ2-5; perhaps TRBD1 as D (6 bases). The J call may be in error: the DNA end matches TRBJ2-7 better. This CDR3 has 14 residues. Germline lookup yields CDR1 SQVTM and CDR2 ANQGSEA. CDR3 nucleotide sequence: TGCAGCGTTGAGAGCAGGGGTGAATCCTACGAGCAGTACTTC. Translating gives CSVESRGESYEQYF.

The gene calls are TRBV6-2 or TRBV6-3 and TRBJ2-5; D uncertain. The J call may be faulty, since TRBJ2-1 better matches the DNA end. Germline CDR1 is MNHEY and CDR2 is SVGEGT. The CDR3 has 11 amino acids. Written as DNA, the CDR3 is TGTGCCAGCAGTCCCCTTTGGGAGCAGTTCTTC. This translates into CASSPLWEQFF.

This clonotype was picked up a small number of times. The CDR3 here is CASSEAPGLGETQYF. In nucleotides, the CDR3 is TGTGCCAGCAGTGAAGCCCCCGGCCTTGGAGAGACCCAGTACTTC. V is TRBV2 and J is TRBJ2-5, with D uncertain. Germline assignment: CDR1 SNHLY and CDR2 FYNNEI. The CDR3 length is 15 residues. Trimming took off 0 bases at V and 4 bases at J, with 12 bases between the two ends.

This clonotype has just a few counts. This chain connects TRBV29-1 to TRBJ2-7; 7 positions agree with TRBD1. Losses at the gene ends were 2 bases for V and 0 bases for J; bases not matched to a gene: 7. Germline V gives CDR1 SQVTM, CDR2 ANQGSEA. The CDR3 consists of 15 residues. The CDR3 loop is CSVELPGQSSYEQYF. CDR3 DNA sequence: TGCAGCGTTGAACTGCCGGGACAGAGCTCCTACGAGCAGTACTTC.

This clonotype came up a few times. The V and J genes are TRBV7-2 and TRBJ2-1; D is uncertain. This CDR3 has 13 amino acids. CDR1 and CDR2 (germline): SGHTA, FQGNSA. Trimming stripped 4 bases from V and 10 bases from J, with 14 bases between. CDR3 in DNA: TGTGCCAGCAGCTCCATTAACTATGTGGAGCAGTTCTTC. Translated, it gives CASSSINYVEQFF.

Only a few counts were recorded for this clonotype. The J gene is TRBJ1-5, the V gene TRBV29-1; D perhaps matches TRBD1 (5 bases). Germline V gene sequence: CDR1 SQVTM, CDR2 ANQGSEA. The CDR3 is 12 amino acids. Trimming took 7 bases from V and 7 from J, leaving 14 bases between them. DNA for the CDR3: TGCAGCGGAGGGGAGGTTGGGCAGCCCCAGCATTTT. The encoded protein is CSGGEVGQPQHF. The full variable domain, its missing parts supplied by reference TRBV29-1 and TRBJ1-5, is SAVISQKPSRDICQRGTSLTIQCQVDSQVTMMFWYRQQPGQSLTLIATANQGSEATYESGFVIDKFPISRPNLTFSTLTVSNMSPEDSSIYLCSGGEVGQPQHFGDGTRLSIL.

This clonotype was counted between two and nine times. V and J are TRBV10-3 and TRBJ2-1, with a tentative D call TRBD2 (6 bases). The CDR3 extends over 15 amino acids. Trimming took 6 bases from V and 8 from J, leaving 20 bases between them. Germline V gene sequence: CDR1 ENHRY, CDR2 SYGVKD. The CDR3 reads CAISEGTPGGYEQFF. CDR3 coding DNA: TGTGCCATCAGCGAAGGTACCCCTGGGGGGTATGAGCAGTTCTTC.

This clonotype was seen a few times. This chain uses TRBV7-6 with TRBJ2-7; D is perhaps TRBD2 (6 bases). The DNA end lines up better with TRBJ2-5; the J call may be wrong. Germline CDR1 reads SGHVS; CDR2 reads FNYEAQ. The CDR3 has 15 residues. CDR3 region: CASSSVSGAGETQYF. As DNA, the CDR3 is TGTGCCAGCAGCTCCGTTTCGGGAGCAGGGGAGACCCAGTACTTC.

As regards this clonotype: A read error may produce the germline difference seen at one junction end. This chain links TRBV4-1 with TRBJ2-5; 8 bases line up with TRBD2. Germline CDR1 reads MGHRA; CDR2 reads YSYEKL. The CDR3 has 16 residues. The CDR3 DNA sequence: TGTGCCAGCAGCCAAGCGGGGGAGACAGGCCAAGAGACCCAGTACTTC. Translation gives CASSQAGETGQETQYF.

The J gene is TRBJ1-1, the V gene TRBV29-1; 11 bases are shared with TRBD1. This CDR3 contains 16 residues. The V segment lost 4 bases and the J segment 1 base; nucleotides outside the gene matches: 8. CDR1 and CDR2 from the germline V gene are SQVTM and ANQGSEA. CDR3 sequence: CSVGGQGGTRNTEAFF. The CDR3 DNA reads as TGCAGCGTTGGGGGACAGGGGGGGACTCGGAACACTGAAGCTTTCTTT.

This clonotype was detected a few times. This chain links TRBV6-6 with TRBJ2-7; D may be TRBD2 (5 bases). Per the germline V gene, CDR1 is MNHNY and CDR2 is SVGAGI (reference sequence). The ends were cut back, 8 bases at V and 1 base at J, with 12 bases in the middle. The CDR3 sequence is 13 residues long. This chain's CDR3 is CASLLRGSYEQYF. The CDR3 region has the DNA TGTGCCAGCTTACTTCGGGGATCCTACGAGCAGTACTTC.

The genes are TRBV4-2 and TRBJ2-1, with D uncertain. The ends were cut back, 1 base at V and 7 bases at J, with 11 bases in the middle. CDR1 and CDR2 (germline): LGHNA, YNFKEQ. The CDR3 consists of 14 residues. CDR3 in amino acids: CASSQVDVPNEQFF. The CDR3 DNA reads TGTGCCAGCAGCCAAGTGGACGTCCCGAATGAGCAGTTCTTC.

CDR3 DNA: TGTGCCAGCAGCTTAGCGGCGGCTAGCGGGGCCCCTATGTATCAGTACTTC. It is translated as CASSLAAASGAPMYQYF. The J gene is TRBJ2-4, the V gene TRBV7-9, with 9 bases that match TRBD2. The V gene's germline CDR1 is SEHNR and CDR2 FQNEAQ (reference sequence). V lost 0 bases to trimming and J lost 12 bases; unmatched junction nucleotides: 15. The length of the CDR3 is 17 residues.